Listed here is a single T cell receptor beta chain. This specimen comes from a study of control samples from healthy donors and cancer patients. The ends were cut back, 2 bases at V and 7 bases at J, with 15 bases in the middle. Germline-derived CDR1 and CDR2 are SGHDT and YYEEEE. The length of the CDR3 is 14 residues. The method was immunoSEQ multiplex PCR; TCRdb's version includes in-frame clones alone and lacks a portion of them. This table holds 99,000 or so clones, roughly 86% found once. Sequences were obtained from blood. The chain is built from TRBV5-6 and TRBJ2-5, with a tentative D call TRBD2 (5 bases). The source of this sequence is a man aged 55-75 years in good health. In DNA form, the CDR3 reads TGTGCCAGCAGCTTAACCGCGGACGCGGGGACCCAGTACTTC. Residues: CASSLTADAGTQYF.